These 27 T cell receptor beta chains were all obtained from the same sample, sequenced in a study of monozygotic twins with inflammatory bowel disease. TCRdb re-called the 5' RACE reads and catalogs CDR3 proteins one per entry, DNA excluded. Its table lists over 110,000 distinct CDR3 sequences. The sample taken for sequencing was blood. These receptors originate from a human donor with ulcerative colitis or Crohn's disease, or a healthy co-twin of an affected twin (not recorded which).

The gene calls are TRBV3-1 and TRBJ1-1. Germline-derived CDR1 and CDR2 are LGHDT and YNNKEL (reference sequence). The CDR3 runs 14 residues. The chain's CDR3 is CASSQDRENTEAFF. Complete variable domain (other parts from reference TRBV3-1 and TRBJ1-1): DTAVSQTPKYLVTQMGNDKSIKCEQNLGHDTMYWYKQDSKKFLKIMFSYNNKELIINETVPNRFSPKSPDKAHLNLHINSLELGDSAVYFCASSQDRENTEAFFGQGTRLTVV.

The V gene is TRBV20-1, the J gene TRBJ1-6; there is no DNA to check the TCRdb D call of TRBD1. The CDR3 runs to 11 residues. CDR1 and CDR2 from the germline V gene are DFQATT and SNEGSKA (reference sequence). CDR3 residues: CSATRDPGLHF.

The chain is built from TRBV5-1 and TRBJ2-7; TCRdb gives TRBD1 as the D gene, but with no DNA this cannot be confirmed. This CDR3 has 14 amino acids. Germline V CDR1 and CDR2: SGHRS, YFSETQ. This CDR3 is CASSLEQGVTEQYF.

The chain has TRBV4-3 and TRBJ1-6; no DNA is available, so the TRBD1 call from TCRdb remains unchecked. CDR3 length equals 16 residues. CDR1 is LGHNA, CDR2 YSLEER, per germline. Here the CDR3 reads CASSLIGTAYNSPLHF.

The V and J genes are TRBV28 and TRBJ2-5. Germline CDR1 MDHEN, CDR2 SYDVKM. This CDR3 contains 12 residues. The CDR3 region is CASMPDQETQYF.

The gene calls are TRBV7-2 and TRBJ2-7; no DNA is available, so the TRBD2 call from TCRdb remains unchecked. Germline V gene lookup returns CDR1 SGHTA and CDR2 FQGNSA. The length of the CDR3 is 14 residues. The chain's CDR3 is CASSLRRGGYEQYF.

The chain has TRBV7-7 and TRBJ2-3; without DNA, the TCRdb call of TRBD1 cannot be checked. The V gene's germline CDR1 is SSHAT and CDR2 FNYEAQ (reference sequence). This CDR3 is 13 amino acids long. The CDR3 reads CASSFGGSDTQYF.

The genes are TRBV3-1 and TRBJ1-1; TCRdb calls TRBD1, which cannot be checked without DNA. CDR3 length: 18 amino acids. CDR1 and CDR2 (germline): LGHDT, YNNKEL (reference sequence). The CDR3 loop is CASSQESGEQGMNTEAFF. Based on the CDR3 plus reference TRBV3-1 and TRBJ1-1, the full variable domain is DTAVSQTPKYLVTQMGNDKSIKCEQNLGHDTMYWYKQDSKKFLKIMFSYNNKELIINETVPNRFSPKSPDKAHLNLHINSLELGDSAVYFCASSQESGEQGMNTEAFFGQGTRLTVV.

The CDR3 region is CASSVQTSRDTQYF. The chain employs TRBV2 and TRBJ2-3. The CDR3 totals 14 residues. Germline V CDR1 and CDR2: SNHLY, FYNNEI. Using reference TRBV2 and TRBJ2-3 for the parts outside the CDR3, the full variable domain is EPEVTQTPSHQVTQMGQEVILRCVPISNHLYFYWYRQILGQKVEFLVSFYNNEISEKSEIFDDQFSVERPDGSNFTLKIRSTKLEDSAMYFCASSVQTSRDTQYFGPGTRLTVL.

The chain carries TRBV12-3 or TRBV12-4 and TRBJ2-5. This CDR3 has 15 residues. This CDR3 reads CASSLVPGAQETQYF.

The chain links TRBV12-3 or TRBV12-4 to TRBJ1-5. The CDR3 runs to 12 residues. CDR3 sequence reads: CASSRRDQPQHF.

The CDR3 here is CASSRGQTSYEQYF. This chain joins TRBV4-3 and TRBJ2-7. The germline V gene has CDR1 LGHNA and CDR2 YSLEER. The CDR3 loop spans 14 amino acids.

The CDR3 protein is CASSLMGGGLLDTQYF. This chain links TRBV7-3 with TRBJ2-3; no DNA is available, so the TRBD2 call from TCRdb remains unchecked. CDR1 SGHTA and CDR2 FQGTGA come from the germline V gene. The CDR3 has 16 amino acids.

V is TRBV5-1 and J is TRBJ2-7. This CDR3 spans 14 amino acids. From germline, CDR1 is SGHRS and CDR2 YFSETQ. CDR3 protein: CASSLAVAPYEQYF.

This chain links TRBV20-1 with TRBJ1-5; the D call from TCRdb, TRBD1, cannot be confirmed without DNA. CDR3 length: 17 amino acids. Germline CDR1 and CDR2: DFQATT and SNEGSKA (reference sequence). CDR3 region: CSARDARRTGGNQPQHF.

The chain has TRBV7-8 and TRBJ1-3; TCRdb's D gene call, TRBD1, goes unchecked for lack of DNA. Per germline, CDR1 SGHVS and CDR2 FQNEAQ. There are 13 residues in the CDR3. CDR3 loop: CASSEGGGNTIYF.

The chain joins TRBV5-4 to TRBJ2-2. The CDR3 has 15 residues. Germline CDR1 is SGHNT and CDR2 is YYREEE (reference sequence). CDR3 region: CASSLGMDHTGELFF.

This chain links TRBV7-9 with TRBJ1-4. CDR3 length: 15 amino acids. The germline gives CDR1 SEHNR, CDR2 FQNEAQ (reference sequence). The CDR3 spells CASSAGLLTNEKLFF.

The CDR3 sequence is CASSPLGTGNTGELFF. This chain uses TRBV7-9 with TRBJ2-2; TCRdb designates TRBD1, a call that cannot be tested without DNA. This CDR3 is 16 amino acids long. CDR1 SEHNR and CDR2 FQNEAQ come from the germline V gene (reference sequence). Using reference TRBV7-9 and TRBJ2-2 for the parts outside the CDR3, the full variable domain is DTGVSQNPRHKITKRGQNVTFRCDPISEHNRLYWYRQTLGQGPEFLTYFQNEAQLEKSRLLSDRFSAERPKGSFSTLEIQRTEQGDSAMYLCASSPLGTGNTGELFFGEGSRLTVL.

This chain links TRBV15 with TRBJ2-1; TCRdb lists TRBD1, though no DNA is available to test this call. Germline CDR1 LNHNV, CDR2 YYDKDF (reference sequence). This CDR3 is 14 amino acids long. The CDR3 spells CATSRVPGGFEQFF.

The chain couples TRBV18 to TRBJ1-1; with no DNA, the TCRdb D assignment of TRBD1 cannot be verified. The length of the CDR3 is 15 residues. The germline V gene has CDR1 KGHSH and CDR2 LQKENI. CDR3 sequence: CASSPTAFMNTEAFF.

The chain links TRBV28 to TRBJ2-5; the D call from TCRdb, TRBD1, cannot be confirmed without DNA. The length of the CDR3 is 15 residues. The germline gives CDR1 MDHEN, CDR2 SYDVKM. This CDR3 is CASSPPGTEKETQYF.

The chain uses TRBV9 and TRBJ2-7; TCRdb picks TRBD1, but there is no DNA to check that call. This CDR3 has 15 amino acids. Per the germline V gene, CDR1 is SGDLS and CDR2 is YYNGEE. The CDR3 protein is CASSLRTGAPYEQYF.

The chain joins TRBV19 to TRBJ1-5; there is no DNA to check the TCRdb D call of TRBD1. The CDR3 runs 12 residues. Germline V lookup: CDR1 LNHDA, CDR2 SQIVND (reference sequence). The CDR3 spells CASRDREQAQHF. The entire variable domain, with the rest obtained from reference TRBV19 and TRBJ1-5, is as follows: DGGITQSPKYLFRKEGQNVTLSCEQNLNHDAMYWYRQDPGQGLRLIYYSQIVNDFQKGDIAEGYSVSREKKESFPLTVTSAQKNPTAFYLCASRDREQAQHFGDGTRLSIL.

V usage is TRBV6-1 and J usage is TRBJ2-5; TCRdb's D gene call, TRBD1, goes unchecked for lack of DNA. Per the germline V gene, CDR1 is MNHNS and CDR2 is SASEGT. CDR3 size: 15 residues. The CDR3 here is CASTQTGLVQETQYF.

The V call is TRBV5-5, the J call TRBJ1-1; TCRdb outputs TRBD1, but without DNA this stays unchecked. Germline CDR1 SGHKS, CDR2 YYEKEE (reference sequence). The CDR3 is 15 residues long. The CDR3 protein is CASSWGTGGNTEAFF. The whole variable domain, filled in from reference TRBV5-5 and TRBJ1-1, reads DAGVTQSPTHLIKTRGQQVTLRCSPISGHKSVSWYQQVLGQGPQFIFQYYEKEERGRGNFPDRFSARQFPNYSSELNVNALLLGDSALYLCASSWGTGGNTEAFFGQGTRLTVV.

The chain employs TRBV11-2 and TRBJ2-1; absent DNA, TCRdb's TRBD2 call cannot be checked. Germline V gene sequence: CDR1 SGHAT, CDR2 FQNNGV. This CDR3 comprises 15 residues. CDR3 protein: CASSYTSGTYNEQFF.